The 29 T cell receptor beta chains in this list originate from one sample, sequenced in a study of Tregs in tolerant kidney transplant recipients. This table comes from immunoSEQ multiplex PCR, and its TCRdb copy is limited to in-frame clones, with some not included. This table has more than 95,000 clones, roughly nine tenths appearing once. The specimen sequenced was CD4+ T cells from blood. The receptors were sampled from a human donor in good health.

CDR3 amino acids: CASSFEFSYEQYF. The CDR3 nucleotides are TGTGCCAGTAGTTTTGAGTTCTCCTACGAGCAGTACTTC. The V gene is TRBV19, the J gene TRBJ2-7; no clear D gene. Germline CDR1 is LNHDA and CDR2 is SQIVND (reference sequence). V lost 5 bases, J lost 0 bases, and 8 bases lay in between. CDR3 size: 13 residues.

V usage is TRBV7-2 and J usage is TRBJ1-3, with D perhaps matching TRBD1 (6 bases). Per the germline V gene, CDR1 is SGHTA and CDR2 is FQGNSA. V was clipped by 1 base and J by 3 bases, with 13 bases between them. The CDR3 contains 16 residues. This CDR3 is CASSLGVRGFGNTIYF. The CDR3 DNA is TGTGCCAGCAGCTTAGGGGTCAGGGGATTTGGAAACACCATATATTTT.

The chain is built from TRBV5-4 and TRBJ2-1; TRBD2 is a possible D gene (6 bases). This CDR3 has 15 amino acids. V lost 0 bases and J 2 bases, leaving 9 bases between the germline ends. CDR1 SGHNT and CDR2 YYREEE come from the germline V gene (reference sequence). CDR3 coding DNA: TGTGCCAGCAGCTTGGACGGCGGGACCTACAATGAGCAGTTCTTC. Protein product: CASSLDGGTYNEQFF.

The J gene is TRBJ2-7, the V gene TRBV5-1; 11 nucleotides align to TRBD1. Germline V gene lookup returns CDR1 SGHRS and CDR2 YFSETQ. J gave up 3 bases and V 5 bases, and 13 bases lay outside the gene matches. This CDR3 contains 17 residues. CDR3 loop: CASSRRTGGDVVYEQYF. In DNA, the CDR3 is TGCGCCAGCAGTCGCAGGACAGGGGGCGACGTCGTCTACGAGCAGTACTTC.

The chain couples TRBV25-1 to TRBJ2-1; perhaps TRBD1 as D (6 bases). With 1 base removed from V and 6 bases from J, the gap between germline ends came to 16 bases. CDR3 size: 16 residues. Germline loops: CDR1 MGHDK, CDR2 SYGVNS. CDR3 bases: TGTGCCAGCAGTGAATTCGGGGCTAGCAGGGGCAATGAGCAGTTCTTC. Protein sequence: CASSEFGASRGNEQFF.

CDR3 bases: TGTGCCAGCACTTCCATCCGTGGGGGCGAGCAGTTCTTC. Its protein product is CASTSIRGGEQFF. The V call is TRBV5-8, the J call TRBJ2-1; D is possibly TRBD1 (6 bases). Germline V gene lookup returns CDR1 SGHTS and CDR2 YDEGEE. V dropped 6 bases and J dropped 10 bases, with 17 bases sitting between them. The CDR3 length is 13 residues.

This sequence joins TRBV6-1 and TRBJ1-5; perhaps TRBD1 as D (5 bases). The germline CDR1 and CDR2 sequences are MNHNS and SASEGT. This CDR3 comprises 15 residues. V was pared by 3 bases and J by 1 base, with 10 bases between. The CDR3 DNA sequence: TGTGCCAGCAGTGAGGGGCAGGTAAGCAATCAGCCCCAGCATTTT. Amino acids: CASSEGQVSNQPQHF.

The chain links TRBV5-4 to TRBJ1-2; D is perhaps TRBD1 (5 bases). Germline CDR1 reads SGHNT; CDR2 reads YYREEE (reference sequence). This CDR3 contains 16 residues. The V gene lost 0 bases and the J gene lost 7 bases, with 19 bases spanning the gap. CDR3 nucleotides: TGTGCCAGCAGCTTGGGCGGCGGAGGGACCTCCGGTGGCTACACCTTC. As protein: CASSLGGGGTSGGYTF.

V and J are TRBV11-2 and TRBJ2-3; D might be TRBD2 (5 bases). The CDR3 totals 13 residues. Germline loops: CDR1 SGHAT, CDR2 FQNNGV. Between the trimmed V and J ends, which lost 5 bases and 3 bases, there was a span of 9 bases. The CDR3 DNA follows: TGTGCCAGCAGCCTCGACTATACAGATACGCAGTATTTT. As protein: CASSLDYTDTQYF.

This chain joins TRBV5-5 and TRBJ1-3; tentative D call: TRBD1 (5 bases). The CDR3 consists of 15 residues. Germline assignment: CDR1 SGHKS and CDR2 YYEKEE (reference sequence). Trimming removed 2 bases from V and 4 bases from J, with 13 bases in between. The CDR3 protein is CASSFIPRVGNTIYF. CDR3 bases: TGTGCCAGCAGCTTCATCCCCAGGGTCGGAAACACCATATATTTT.

This rearrangement joins TRBV5-1 to TRBJ2-5; D remains ambiguous. Germline CDR1 is SGHRS and CDR2 is YFSETQ. The CDR3 is made up of 15 amino acids. Trimming removed 4 bases from V and 5 bases from J, with 18 bases in between. The CDR3 coding sequence is TGCGCCAGCAGCGCCACCGGGCCCCAAGCGGAGACCCAGTACTTC. Its translation is CASSATGPQAETQYF.

For this clone: One junction end does not reproduce the germline sequence, and a read error may be involved. The chain recombines TRBV6-1 with TRBJ1-6; D ambiguous. Germline CDR1 MNHNS, CDR2 SASEGT. The CDR3 runs 11 residues. For the CDR3, the DNA is TGTGCCAGCAGTGAAGATTTTGGCCGGGAGTTT. Translation gives CASSEDFGREF.

This sequence joins TRBV7-9 and TRBJ2-7; tentatively, D is TRBD2 (8 bases). V was trimmed by 11 bases and J by 0 bases, leaving 17 bases between them. The germline V gene encodes CDR1 SEHNR and CDR2 FQNEAQ (reference sequence). This CDR3 is 14 amino acids long. The CDR3 nucleotides are TGTGCCTCCCGGGGGGGGACAGTCTCCTACGAGCAGTACTTC. This translates into CASRGGTVSYEQYF.

This sequence joins TRBV5-5 and TRBJ2-7; no clear D gene. V shed 1 base and J shed 4 bases, with 3 bases lying between them. CDR1 SGHKS and CDR2 YYEKEE come from the germline V gene (reference sequence). The CDR3 covers 11 residues. The CDR3 loop is CASSLKYEQYF. In nucleotides, the CDR3 is TGTGCCAGCAGCTTGAAATACGAGCAGTACTTC.

This chain joins TRBV19 and TRBJ1-4; D remains unclear. Germline V gene lookup returns CDR1 LNHDA and CDR2 SQIVND (reference sequence). V was cut by 5 bases and J by 0 bases, with 7 bases left in between. CDR3 size: 14 residues. In DNA form, the CDR3 reads TGTGCCAGTAGTCTCTCGCCAACTAATGAAAAACTGTTTTTT. It encodes CASSLSPTNEKLFF.

The chain carries TRBV6-1 and TRBJ2-5, with 10 nucleotides matching TRBD1. V shed 5 bases, J shed 5 bases, and the junction held 8 bases outside the gene matches. The CDR3 runs 15 residues. Germline assignment: CDR1 MNHNS and CDR2 SASEGT. In DNA form, the CDR3 reads TGTGCCAGCAGTACCGGGACAGGGGTCGGGGAGACCCAGTACTTC. The encoded protein is CASSTGTGVGETQYF.

This rearrangement joins TRBV5-5 to TRBJ1-1; D gene uncertain. The V gene lost 0 bases and the J gene lost 1 base, with 4 bases spanning the gap. CDR1 is SGHKS, CDR2 YYEKEE, per germline (reference sequence). This CDR3 region has 13 residues. In DNA, the CDR3 is TGTGCCAGCAGCTTGGATCCGAACACTGAAGCTTTCTTT. Translation gives CASSLDPNTEAFF.

The chain couples TRBV7-9 to TRBJ2-1; TRBD2 might be the D (6 bases). Germline V gene data show CDR1 as SEHNR and CDR2 as FQNEAQ (reference sequence). The CDR3 consists of 13 residues. V lost 11 bases and J lost 8, with 19 bases in between. CDR3: CAGRPARVDEQFF. The CDR3 region has the DNA TGTGCCGGGAGGCCCGCGAGGGTTGATGAGCAGTTCTTC. Full variable domain (remainder filled in from reference TRBV7-9 and TRBJ2-1): DTGVSQNPRHKITKRGQNVTFRCDPISEHNRLYWYRQTLGQGPEFLTYFQNEAQLEKSRLLSDRFSAERPKGSFSTLEIQRTEQGDSAMYLCAGRPARVDEQFFGPGTRLTVL.

The chain is built from TRBV7-9 and TRBJ2-5; D tentatively fits TRBD1 or TRBD2 (5 bases each). This CDR3 contains 15 residues. The V gene lost 0 bases and the J gene lost 5 bases, with 13 bases spanning the gap. CDR1 is SEHNR, CDR2 FQNEAQ, per germline (reference sequence). DNA for the CDR3: TGTGCCAGCAGCTTAGCACAGGCAAGAGGGGAGACCCAGTACTTC. This codes for CASSLAQARGETQYF.

The chain has TRBV29-1 and TRBJ1-2, with D maybe TRBD1 (6 bases). The germline CDR1 and CDR2 sequences are SQVTM and ANQGSEA. The CDR3 sequence is 11 residues long. V was pared by 8 bases and J by 8 bases, with 15 bases between. In DNA, the CDR3 is TGCAGCTTTAATGGGGGCAGAGGCTACACCTTC. Encoded protein: CSFNGGRGYTF.

About this clone itself: The sample contains more than one DNA sequence encoding this CDR3. V and J are TRBV5-1 and TRBJ2-2; D possibly corresponds to TRBD1 (5 bases). The V and J ends lost 2 bases and 1 base respectively, with 6 bases between them. This CDR3 is 14 amino acids long. Germline lookup yields CDR1 SGHRS and CDR2 YFSETQ. CDR3 region: CASSFQGNTGELFF. The CDR3 region has the DNA TGCGCCAGCAGCTTTCAGGGGAACACCGGGGAGCTGTTTTTT.

This clone was detected a few times. This chain uses TRBV4-1 with TRBJ1-5; 9 nucleotides line up with TRBD1. The ends lost 2 bases at V and 6 bases at J; junction bases unmatched: 5. From germline, CDR1 is MGHRA and CDR2 YSYEKL. The CDR3 has 15 residues. For the CDR3, the DNA is TGCGCCAGCAGCCAACACAGGGGGCGCATTCAGCCCCAGCATTTT. This gives the protein CASSQHRGRIQPQHF.

This rearrangement joins TRBV5-1 to TRBJ1-6; D gene unclear. The CDR3 has 17 amino acids. CDR1 is SGHRS and CDR2 is YFSETQ in the germline V gene. Trimming pared 3 bases from V and 3 bases from J, leaving 16 bases between. The CDR3 protein is CASSSGGTAVYNSPLHF. The CDR3 DNA sequence: TGCGCCAGCAGCTCGGGAGGCACTGCCGTCTATAATTCACCCCTCCACTTT.

J is TRBJ2-7 and V is TRBV19, with D unclear. The V end lost 2 bases, the J end lost 7 bases, and 12 bases lay between the germline ends. CDR1 is LNHDA and CDR2 is SQIVND in the germline V gene (reference sequence). The CDR3 contains 13 residues. The CDR3 nucleotides read TGTGCCAGTAGTATAAGTGGGTCGGGTGAGCAGTACTTC. Translating gives CASSISGSGEQYF.

This chain connects TRBV5-4 to TRBJ2-1; 9 bases line up with TRBD1. The CDR3 has 15 residues. Germline V gene sequence: CDR1 SGHNT, CDR2 YYREEE (reference sequence). The V segment lost 4 bases and the J segment 10 bases; nucleotides outside the gene matches: 12. The CDR3 reads CASSVPGQGIGEQFF. CDR3 DNA sequence: TGTGCCAGCAGCGTCCCGGGACAGGGTATTGGCGAGCAGTTCTTC.

This chain joins TRBV11-3 and TRBJ1-3; perhaps TRBD1 as D (6 bases). This CDR3 region has 13 residues. Looked up from germline, CDR1 is SGHNT and CDR2 is YENEEA. Trimming left V 5 bases short and J 2 bases short, with 7 bases between. The CDR3 nucleotides read TGTGCCAGCAGCCGGGGGCCTGGAAACACCATATATTTT. This translates into CASSRGPGNTIYF. The complete variable domain, with remaining parts taken from reference TRBV11-3 and TRBJ1-3, reads EAGVVQSPRYKIIEKKQPVAFWCNPISGHNTLYWYLQNLGQGPELLIRYENEEAVDDSQLPKDRFSAERLKGVDSTLKIQPAELGDSAVYLCASSRGPGNTIYFGEGSWLTVV.

This clone was counted a few times. The gene calls are TRBV11-2 and TRBJ2-5; D possibly corresponds to TRBD2 (5 bases). Germline CDR1 SGHAT, CDR2 FQNNGV. Deletions cut 5 bases from V and 5 bases from J, with 18 bases between. This CDR3 spans 15 amino acids. CDR3 residues: CASSLRRTPQETQYF. In nucleotides, the CDR3 is TGTGCCAGCAGCCTCCGAAGGACTCCTCAGGAGACCCAGTACTTC.

This chain links TRBV5-4 with TRBJ1-1, with D perhaps matching TRBD1 (5 bases). The CDR3 length is 17 residues. Trimming shortened V by 0 bases and J by 1 base, and 16 bases separated the two germline ends. Germline CDR1 SGHNT, CDR2 YYREEE (reference sequence). The CDR3 DNA follows: TGTGCCAGCAGCTTGGGGTCCTTTAGGGGCCCGAACACTGAAGCTTTCTTT. Encoded protein: CASSLGSFRGPNTEAFF.

This clone showed up just once. The chain uses TRBV5-1 and TRBJ2-7; D is tentatively TRBD1 or TRBD2 (5 bases each). CDR3 length equals 14 residues. The V end was cut by 4 bases, the J end by 2 bases, with 13 bases between. The germline V gene has CDR1 SGHRS and CDR2 YFSETQ. In DNA form, the CDR3 reads TGCGCCAGCAGCCCGAGGGGCGGAACCTACGAGCAGTACTTC. Translation gives CASSPRGGTYEQYF.